These T cell receptor beta chains were read from a single sample in a study of blood T cell repertoires in COVID-19. Data came from immunoSEQ multiplex PCR; TCRdb stores just in-frame clones and leaves some out. The sample has some 190,000 clones; 80% are singletons. Material: peripheral blood. These receptors were taken from a man aged 60 to 75 with acute or convalescent COVID-19. The CDR3 runs from the conserved cysteine through the conserved F or W. A D gene is named only where the DNA matches it firmly. Clone size is stated in some rows and not others, as once, few, many or a class when expanded.

>TRBJ1-3|once|TRBV2|-
CASSSGQSSGNTIYF
TGTGCCAGCAGTAGCGGACAGTCTTCTGGAAACACCATATATTTT
>TRBJ2-3|-|TRBV24-1|TRBD2
CATSDLSGRASWSADTQYF
TGTGCCACCAGTGACCTTAGCGGGAGGGCCTCTTGGTCTGCAGATACGCAGTATTTT
>TRBJ2-5|-|TRBV2|-
CASRTGATQETQYF
TGTGCCAGCAGGACTGGGGCGACACAAGAGACCCAGTACTTC
>TRBJ1-3|-|TRBV6-6|TRBD1
CASSEDRRLNTIYF
TGTGCCAGCAGTGAGGACAGGAGACTTAACACCATATATTTT
>TRBJ2-1|-|TRBV2|TRBD2
CASRETSDSYNEQFF
TGTGCCAGCAGAGAGACTAGCGACAGTTACAATGAGCAGTTCTTC
>TRBJ1-2|once|TRBV25-1|-
CASSRTASYGYTF
TGTGCCAGCAGCCGGACAGCCTCCTATGGCTACACCTTC
>TRBJ2-3|-|TRBV5-1|-
CASSLDGRSTGTQYF
TGCGCCAGCAGCTTGGACGGAAGAAGCACAGGTACGCAGTATTTT
>TRBJ1-1|-|TRBV6-6|-
CASSLMNTEAFF
TGTGCCAGCAGCCTAATGAACACTGAAGCTTTCTTT
>TRBJ2-3|-|TRBV5-1|-
CASSRSPPTDTQYF
TGCGCCAGCAGCCGAAGCCCCCCCACAGATACGCAGTATTTT
>TRBJ2-6|-|TRBV6-2/TRBV6-3|-
CASSYGRYQGTSGANVLTF
TGTGCCAGCAGTTACGGCCGGTACCAGGGGACCTCTGGGGCCAACGTCCTGACTTTC
>TRBJ2-7|-|TRBV19|TRBD1
CASSAPGQGTYEQYF
TGTGCCAGTAGTGCGCCGGGACAGGGGACGTACGAGCAGTACTTC
>TRBJ2-1|-|TRBV15|-
CATSGGDFRNEQFF
TGTGCCACCAGCGGAGGGGACTTCCGTAATGAGCAGTTCTTC
>TRBJ1-5|-|TRBV19|-
CASRLSWADYSNQPQHF
TGTGCCAGTAGGCTCTCGTGGGCGGACTATAGCAATCAGCCCCAGCATTTT
>TRBJ1-1|once|TRBV15|-
CATSRKYEGLRMRTEAFF
TGTGCCACCAGCAGAAAGTATGAGGGATTGAGGATGAGGACTGAAGCTTTCTTT
>TRBJ2-7|-|TRBV2|-
CASKGREQYF
TGTGCCAGCAAGGGGCGGGAGCAGTACTTC
>TRBJ1-4|-|TRBV6-5|TRBD1
CASGNLTGRSEKLFF
TGTGCCAGTGGTAATTTGACAGGGAGGTCTGAAAAACTGTTTTTT
>TRBJ2-4|-|TRBV5-5|TRBD2
CASSDQTSGAKNIQYF
TGTGCCAGCAGCGACCAGACTAGCGGGGCTAAAAACATTCAGTACTTC
>TRBJ1-1|-|TRBV11-2|TRBD1
CASSPGQGVGNTEAFF
TGTGCCAGCAGCCCTGGACAGGGTGTGGGGAACACTGAAGCTTTCTTT
>TRBJ2-2|-|TRBV24-1|TRBD1
CATSDPGQGDTGELFF
TGTGCCACCAGTGATCCCGGACAGGGGGACACCGGGGAGCTGTTTTTT
>TRBJ2-6|-|TRBV7-9|-
CASSPRRANVLTF
TGTGCCAGCAGCCCCCGTAGGGCCAACGTCCTGACTTTC
>TRBJ2-1|few|TRBV27|TRBD2
CASSSATSGGPEQFF
TGTGCCAGCAGTTCAGCGACTAGCGGGGGGCCCGAGCAGTTCTTC
>TRBJ1-3|-|TRBV3-1/TRBV3-2|-
CASSQAPFGGNTIYF
TGTGCCAGCAGCCAAGCCCCCTTCGGGGGAAACACCATATATTTT
>TRBJ2-1|once|TRBV24-1|TRBD2
CATDAGRGADTYNEQFF
TGTGCCACCGATGCCGGGAGGGGGGCCGACACCTACAATGAGCAGTTCTTC
>TRBJ2-3|-|TRBV19|TRBD2
CASSGRRLAGPIPFTDTQYF
TGTGCCAGTAGTGGGAGGAGACTAGCGGGACCTATACCATTCACAGATACGCAGTATTTT
>TRBJ1-2|-|TRBV5-4|-
CASSFPGASILYGYTF
TGTGCCAGCAGCTTTCCGGGAGCCTCCATCCTCTATGGCTACACCTTC
>TRBJ2-7|-|TRBV10-3|TRBD2
CAISGLAGEGEQYF
TGTGCCATCAGCGGACTAGCGGGAGAGGGCGAGCAGTACTTC
>TRBJ1-5|-|TRBV18|TRBD1
CASSSGQGNQPQHF
TGTGCCAGCTCGTCGGGACAGGGCAATCAGCCCCAGCATTTT
>TRBJ2-3|-|TRBV7-2|-
CASSLGGLYTDTQYF
TGTGCCAGCAGCTTAGGTGGACTCTACACAGATACGCAGTATTTT
>TRBJ2-3|-|TRBV11-3|-
CASSLDDRTDTQYF
TGTGCCAGCAGCTTAGATGACAGAACAGATACGCAGTATTTT
>TRBJ1-6|-|TRBV4-3|-
CASSHSGQGDSPLHF
TGCGCCAGCAGCCACTCCGGACAAGGGGATTCACCCCTCCACTTT
>TRBJ1-4|-|TRBV4-1|-
CASSRVTNEKLFF
TGCGCCAGCAGCCGAGTAACTAATGAAAAACTGTTTTTT
>TRBJ1-5|once|TRBV4-1|-
CASSRGRGNQPQHF
TGCGCCAGCAGTCGGGGCAGGGGAAATCAGCCCCAGCATTTT
>TRBJ2-2|-|TRBV24-1|TRBD2
CATGAGGVDTGELFF
TGTGCCACCGGTGCGGGGGGCGTGGACACCGGGGAGCTGTTTTTT
>TRBJ2-3|few|TRBV25-1|TRBD2
CASSEWGLAGVPDTQYF
TGTGCCAGCAGTGAATGGGGGCTAGCGGGGGTCCCAGATACGCAGTATTTT
>TRBJ2-1|-|TRBV12-5|TRBD2
CASGSYGIAGGHNEQFF
TGTGCTAGTGGTTCTTACGGAATAGCGGGGGGCCACAATGAGCAGTTCTTC
>TRBJ2-1|-|TRBV6-5|-
CASSSLGDFSNEQFF
TGTGCCAGCAGTTCTTTGGGGGACTTCTCCAATGAGCAGTTCTTC
>TRBJ1-4|-|TRBV18|TRBD1
CASSPGQGRVNEKLFF
TGTGCCAGCTCCCCTGGACAGGGGCGAGTTAATGAAAAACTGTTTTTT
>TRBJ2-5|-|TRBV3-1/TRBV3-2|-
CASSRRQQETQYF
TGTGCCAGCAGCCGTCGACAGCAAGAGACCCAGTACTTC
>TRBJ2-2|-|TRBV7-2|-
CASSAGPNTGELFF
TGTGCCAGCAGCGCGGGCCCTAACACCGGGGAGCTGTTTTTT
>TRBJ2-7|-|TRBV7-2|TRBD2
CASSLGHGTKAYEQYF
TGTGCCAGCAGCTTAGGGCATGGGACTAAGGCCTACGAGCAGTACTTC
>TRBJ2-1|once|TRBV9|-
CASSPGGNRDNEQFF
TGTGCCAGCAGCCCAGGCGGGAATCGGGACAATGAGCAGTTCTTC
>TRBJ2-7|once|TRBV6-5|TRBD2
CASKRDATPSYEQYF
TGTGCCAGCAAGCGGGACGCGACACCCTCCTACGAGCAGTACTTC
>TRBJ2-7|-|TRBV5-1|-
CASSTRDNSYEQYF
TGCGCCAGCAGTACCAGGGACAATAGCTACGAGCAGTACTTC
>TRBJ2-3|-|TRBV7-6|-
CASSSSTDTQYF
TGTGCCAGCAGCTCTAGCACAGATACGCAGTATTTT